Shown below are 17 T cell receptor beta chains from a single sample sequenced in a study of shared clonotypes between healthy human individuals (dated by TCRdb to the early 2020s). Library method: the immunoSEQ multiplex PCR assay. Drawn from immuneACCESS, this table holds only the in-frame rearrangements with V and J called that TCRdb kept. Clones are partly lost; checked studies trace under half to an unresolved V gene and leave the rest unexplained. Across this sample there are about 2.4 million clones, with over 85% seen only once. About 0.38% of the sample lies in the top ten. The specimen sequenced was naive CD4+ T cells from PBMCs. According to the study, the label for this sample's cell subset or site signals: CD45RA+ positively selected. The receptor set was obtained from a man aged 18 to 30 in good health. Some clones in this sample may be carry-over from other donors' samples.

This clone has just one count. The chain combines TRBV11-2 with TRBJ2-7; D is perhaps TRBD1 (6 bases). Germline values: CDR1 SGHAT, CDR2 FQNNGV. The CDR3 length is 16 residues. Trimming removed 5 bases at V and 3 bases at J, with 20 bases between. The CDR3 DNA is TGTGCCAGCAGCCCATTAGGGGGTTCATCCCTCTACGAGCAGTACTTC. This encodes CASSPLGGSSLYEQYF. Complete variable domain (other parts from reference TRBV11-2 and TRBJ2-7): EAGVAQSPRYKIIEKRQSVAFWCNPISGHATLYWYQQILGQGPKLLIQFQNNGVVDDSQLPKDRFSAERLKGVDSTLKIQPAKLEDSAVYLCASSPLGGSSLYEQYFGPGTRLTVT.

The rearrangement joins TRBV12-5 to TRBJ2-3, with D possibly TRBD1 on 6 matching bases. V was clipped by 0 bases and J by 5 bases, with 12 bases between them. Germline V gene lookup returns CDR1 LGHNT and CDR2 FRNRAP. The CDR3 is 15 residues long. DNA of the CDR3: TGTGCTAGTGGTTTGGTACCTGGGGGCGGAGATACGCAGTATTTT. The encoded protein is CASGLVPGGGDTQYF.

The V call is TRBV19, the J call TRBJ2-5, with 11 bases identical to TRBD1. Germline CDR1 and CDR2: LNHDA and SQIVND (reference sequence). This CDR3 has 16 amino acids. Trimming at V came to 1 base and at J to 9 bases, leaving 10 bases not matched to a gene. In DNA, the CDR3 is TGTGCCAGTAGTATAGTGTACACCTCGGGACAGGGGGCCCAGTACTTC. It translates to CASSIVYTSGQGAQYF.

The chain combines TRBV7-9 with TRBJ1-3; D is unclear. Trimming left V 1 base short and J 7 bases short, with 8 bases between. The CDR3 spans 13 residues. Germline V CDR1 and CDR2: SEHNR, FQNEAQ (reference sequence). CDR3 sequence reads: CASSLGRPNTIYF. CDR3 coding DNA: TGTGCCAGCAGCTTAGGCCGGCCGAACACCATATATTTT.

This clone was detected only a few times. V usage is TRBV30 and J usage is TRBJ1-1; a weak D match, TRBD1 (6 bases). The CDR3 spans 12 residues. The germline gives CDR1 GTSNPN, CDR2 SVGIG (reference sequence). The germline V and J ends were trimmed by 5 bases and 6 bases, with 13 bases remaining between them. CDR3 amino acids: CAWSGGPPEAFF. CDR3 nucleotides: TGTGCCTGGTCGGGGGGCCCCCCTGAAGCTTTCTTT. The variable domain in full, completed from reference TRBV30 and TRBJ1-1, reads SQTIHQWPATLVQPVGSPLSLECTVEGTSNPNLYWYRQAAGRGLQLLFYSVGIGQISSEVPQNLSASRPQDRQFILSSKKLLLSDSGFYLCAWSGGPPEAFFGQGTRLTVV.

J is TRBJ1-4 and V is TRBV7-8; D uncertain. The CDR3 consists of 16 residues. Trimming cost V 1 base and J 4 bases, with 13 bases left between them. Per germline, CDR1 SGHVS and CDR2 FQNEAQ. CDR3 DNA: TGTGCCAGCAGCTTAGACTCGACACGGATTAATGAAAAACTGTTTTTT. Its translation is CASSLDSTRINEKLFF.

The chain couples TRBV6-4 to TRBJ2-1; tentatively, D is TRBD2 (5 bases). The V gene's germline CDR1 is MRHNA and CDR2 SNTAGT. The CDR3 is made up of 15 amino acids. V lost 5 bases, J lost 5 bases, and 16 bases lay in between. Here the CDR3 DNA reads TGTGCCAGCAGTTCTATAGCGAGAGGAAACAATGAGCAGTTCTTC. This translates into CASSSIARGNNEQFF.

This chain uses TRBV27 with TRBJ1-6, with D perhaps matching TRBD1 (6 bases). Germline V gives CDR1 MNHEY, CDR2 SMNVEV (reference sequence). V lost 5 bases to trimming and J lost 7 bases, with 18 bases between them. This CDR3 contains 16 residues. In DNA, the CDR3 is TGTGCCAGCAGTCTCTACAGGGCCCAGGGGAATTCACCCCTCCACTTT. This translates into CASSLYRAQGNSPLHF.

The CDR3 coding sequence is TGCGCCAGCAGCTTGGCTAGCGTCGCCGGGGAGCTGTTTTTT. It encodes CASSLASVAGELFF. The rearrangement uses TRBV5-1 and TRBJ2-2; D perhaps matches TRBD2 (6 bases). V lost 0 bases and J lost 6, with 9 bases in between. The CDR3 spans 14 residues. Germline V gene sequence: CDR1 SGHRS, CDR2 YFSETQ.

The V call is TRBV4-2, the J call TRBJ1-1, with TRBD1 as a possible D gene (5 bases). CDR1 is LGHNA and CDR2 is YNFKEQ in the germline V gene. The CDR3 loop spans 15 amino acids. Trimming took off 0 bases at V and 4 bases at J, with 12 bases between the two ends. The CDR3: CASSQEAQDGTEAFF. DNA of the CDR3: TGTGCCAGCAGCCAAGAGGCACAGGACGGCACTGAAGCTTTCTTT.

This rearrangement joins TRBV10-1 to TRBJ2-1; D is perhaps TRBD2 (5 bases). Trimming removed 5 bases at V and 7 bases at J, with 6 bases between. This CDR3 is 11 amino acids long. In germline, CDR1 is WNHNN, CDR2 SYGVQD (reference sequence). The CDR3 DNA follows: TGCGCCAGCAGTACGGGGAATGAGCAGTTCTTC. It yields the protein CASSTGNEQFF.

The chain has TRBV11-1 and TRBJ2-7; TRBD2 aligns across 7 bases. The germline V gene encodes CDR1 SGHAT and CDR2 FQDESV (reference sequence). CDR3 length: 13 amino acids. V shed 3 bases, J shed 6 bases, and the junction held 5 bases outside the gene matches. The CDR3: CASSLGGVGEQYF. The CDR3, as DNA: TGTGCCAGCAGCTTGGGAGGGGTTGGCGAGCAGTACTTC.

The CDR3 sequence is CASSLAAGVNTEAFF. For the CDR3, the DNA is TGTGCCAGCAGCTTAGCTGCGGGGGTGAACACTGAAGCTTTCTTT. The rearrangement uses TRBV7-2 and TRBJ1-1; tentative D call: TRBD1 (5 bases). CDR1 is SGHTA, CDR2 FQGNSA, per germline. Trimming took 0 bases from V and 0 from J, leaving 8 bases between them. CDR3 length: 15 amino acids.

V gene TRBV7-8 combines with J gene TRBJ2-7; 12 nucleotides match TRBD1. In germline, CDR1 is SGHVS, CDR2 FQNEAQ. With 7 bases clipped from V and 6 bases from J, the junction kept 7 bases outside the gene matches. The CDR3 is made up of 14 amino acids. In DNA, the CDR3 is TGTGCCAGCAAAAGGGACAGGGGGCAGCGCGAGCAGTACTTC. It is translated as CASKRDRGQREQYF.

The chain carries TRBV4-2 and TRBJ2-3; no clear D. This CDR3 has 11 amino acids. CDR1 and CDR2 from the germline V gene are LGHNA and YNFKEQ. V was shortened by 5 bases and J by 4 bases, with 4 bases between the two germline ends. This CDR3 is CASSSADTQYF. Written as DNA, the CDR3 is TGTGCCAGCAGCTCAGCAGATACGCAGTATTTT.

The chain has TRBV28 and TRBJ1-3; D remains ambiguous. The CDR3 length is 13 residues. The ends were cut back, 6 bases at V and 5 bases at J, with 11 bases in the middle. In germline, CDR1 is MDHEN, CDR2 SYDVKM. CDR3 DNA: TGTGCCAGCAGCCCCCATCGAAGAAACACCATATATTTT. Translation: CASSPHRRNTIYF.

On this clone: Other DNA variants within this sample encode the same CDR3. The chain carries TRBV5-1 and TRBJ2-1; D not resolved. The V gene's germline CDR1 is SGHRS and CDR2 YFSETQ. Between the trimmed V and J ends, which lost 0 bases and 4 bases, there was a span of 11 bases. CDR3 size: 15 residues. The CDR3 sequence is CASSLAPGSYNEQFF. The CDR3 DNA reads as TGCGCCAGCAGCTTGGCCCCCGGCAGTTACAATGAGCAGTTCTTC.